This T cell receptor (beta chain) derives from a study of control samples from healthy donors and cancer patients. The CDR3 totals 15 residues. V trimming: 4 bases; J trimming: 4 bases; junction bases outside the gene matches: 6. CDR1 and CDR2 from the germline V gene are SGHTA and FQGNSA. TCRdb's table, derived via immunoSEQ multiplex PCR, lists solely in-frame clones and lacks some. The sample has some 90,000 clones, around 83% seen once. The chain is built from TRBV7-2 and TRBJ2-7, with 11 bases that match TRBD2. The sequenced sample was blood. The sequence was collected from a woman aged 45-65 years in good health. This chain's CDR3 is CASSSPGLAEYEQYF. CDR3 DNA: TGTGCCAGCAGCTCACCGGGACTAGCGGAATACGAGCAGTACTTC.